This T cell receptor (beta chain) was captured in a study of cytomegalovirus exposure and HLA in healthy donors. The V and J ends lost 6 bases and 8 bases, in that order; junction bases with no gene match: 9. The length of the CDR3 is 14 residues. Per germline, CDR1 SGHDT and CDR2 YYEEEE. PCR involved 60 Vbeta and 13 Jbeta primers. In the original analysis: Some 9.9 million shared chains were among around 80 million unique TCR beta chains counted in a later analysis. Generated by immunoSEQ multiplex PCR, the TCRdb table keeps only in-frame clones and is missing some. V and J calls plus clone size are reproduced from that table; the DNA served to infer D and trimming. The sample carries 55,000 to 65,000 clones, 80% recorded once. Remarks on this clone: Antigen unknown.

The study's findings and limits: Reports indicated that the classifier achieved high specificity and sensitivity in diagnosing cytomegalovirus status. Segments of the TCR beta V type were, in most cases, productive about 90% or about 30% of the time in an earlier analysis.

All donors participated as healthy donors of bone marrow. This chain joins TRBV5-6 and TRBJ1-4, with 8 bases fitting TRBD1. This TCR was recovered from a male donor in good health and CMV-seronegative. Sequencing was carried out using PBMCs. CDR3 DNA sequence: TGTGCCAGCACCCAAACAGGGGGAGAGGAAAAACTGTTTTTT. It translates to CASTQTGGEEKLFF.